The rows below give T cell receptor beta chains drawn from one sample of a study of T-cell reconstitution after alpha-beta-depleted transplantation in children. MiXCR, applied by TCRdb to the PCR reads, yields one record per CDR3 protein. The sample includes fewer than 120,000 distinct CDR3 sequences, over 9% of them seen just once. Sequenced material: PBMCs from the stem cell graft donor, taken from the stem cell graft. The receptors originated from a human donor who donated a stem cell graft to a child with acute lymphoblastic leukemia. Each CDR3 is given with its conserved first and last residue. A D gene is named only where the DNA matches it firmly. Size tells how often a clone was seen (once, few, many) or the class of an expanded clone, and some rows leave it out.

D gene: -
J gene: TRBJ1-2
clone size: many
V gene: TRBV10-2
CDR3 DNA: TGCGCCAGCAGCCCCTCGGGAGTATATGGCTACACCTTC
CDR3 protein: CASSPSGVYGYTF

D gene: TRBD1
J gene: TRBJ1-5
clone size: many
V gene: TRBV10-3
CDR3 DNA: TGTGCCATCAGGAGGGGGCTTGGTCAGCCCCAGCATTTT
CDR3 protein: CAIRRGLGQPQHF

D gene: -
J gene: TRBJ2-1
clone size: many
V gene: TRBV20-1
CDR3 DNA: TGCAGTGTTCGGCTTCTGTACAATGAGCAGTTCTTC
CDR3 protein: CSVRLLYNEQFF

D gene: TRBD2
J gene: TRBJ2-1
clone size: many
V gene: TRBV5-1
CDR3 DNA: TGCGCCAGCAGCTTGATGAGCGGGAGCTACAATGAGCAGTTCTTC
CDR3 protein: CASSLMSGSYNEQFF

D gene: TRBD1
J gene: TRBJ1-1
clone size: many
V gene: TRBV5-1
CDR3 DNA: TGCGCCAGCAGCACGCGACAGGGCAAGGACACTGAAGCTTTCTTT
CDR3 protein: CASSTRQGKDTEAFF

D gene: -
J gene: TRBJ2-4
clone size: -
V gene: TRBV20-1
CDR3 DNA: TGCAGTGCTATTTACGGGCGATTAGCCAAAAACATTCAGTACTTC
CDR3 protein: CSAIYGRLAKNIQYF

D gene: -
J gene: TRBJ1-2
clone size: -
V gene: TRBV29-1
CDR3 DNA: TGCAGCGTCAGGACAGACGATGGCTACACCTTC
CDR3 protein: CSVRTDDGYTF

D gene: TRBD2
J gene: TRBJ2-1
clone size: many
V gene: TRBV10-3
CDR3 DNA: TGTGCCATCAGTGAAGAGGCCCCCACTAGCGGGGTTTCCTACAATGAGCAGTTCTTC
CDR3 protein: CAISEEAPTSGVSYNEQFF

D gene: -
J gene: TRBJ2-5
clone size: many
V gene: TRBV5-1
CDR3 DNA: TGCGCCAGCATCCAGACAGGCGAAACCCAAGAGACCCAGTACTTC
CDR3 protein: CASIQTGETQETQYF

D gene: -
J gene: TRBJ2-7
clone size: many
V gene: TRBV7-2
CDR3 DNA: TGTGCCAGCAGTTCTTTTAGCGAAACCTACGAGCAGTACTTC
CDR3 protein: CASSSFSETYEQYF

D gene: -
J gene: TRBJ1-6
clone size: many
V gene: TRBV20-1
CDR3 DNA: TGCAGTGCCCCTCGGGGGGGGAATAATTCACCCCTCCACTTT
CDR3 protein: CSAPRGGNNSPLHF

D gene: -
J gene: TRBJ1-2
clone size: many
V gene: TRBV27
CDR3 DNA: TGTGCCAGCAGTCCAGACTATGACTATGGCTACACCTTC
CDR3 protein: CASSPDYDYGYTF

D gene: -
J gene: TRBJ2-7
clone size: many
V gene: TRBV19
CDR3 DNA: TGTGCCAGTAGTCCGCGGGCGGCAACCGAGCAGTACTTC
CDR3 protein: CASSPRAATEQYF

D gene: TRBD2
J gene: TRBJ2-6
clone size: many
V gene: TRBV20-1
CDR3 DNA: TGCAGTGCTGATAGCGGGAGTTACGCCGGGGCCAACGTCCTGACTTTC
CDR3 protein: CSADSGSYAGANVLTF

D gene: -
J gene: TRBJ2-6
clone size: -
V gene: TRBV12-3/TRBV12-4
CDR3 DNA: TGTGCCAGCAGTTTGAGGGTCCTTGGGGCCAACGGCCTGACTTTC
CDR3 protein: CASSLRVLGANGLTF

D gene: -
J gene: TRBJ1-1
clone size: many
V gene: TRBV18
CDR3 DNA: TGTGCCAGCTCACCACCCGGACATTCGAACACTGAAGCTTTCTTT
CDR3 protein: CASSPPGHSNTEAFF

D gene: -
J gene: TRBJ2-6
clone size: many
V gene: TRBV25-1
CDR3 DNA: TGTGCCAGCAGTGAAAGGGTGACAGTGCCTCACGGGGCCAACGTCCTGACTTTC
CDR3 protein: CASSERVTVPHGANVLTF

D gene: TRBD2
J gene: TRBJ2-1
clone size: few
V gene: TRBV9
CDR3 DNA: TGTGCCAGCAGTAGCGGGAGTGGAACCTACAATGAGCAGTTCTTC
CDR3 protein: CASSSGSGTYNEQFF

D gene: TRBD2
J gene: TRBJ2-1
clone size: few
V gene: TRBV11-2
CDR3 DNA: TGTGCCAGCAGCCCCCCAGCCCGAGCGGGGGGCAGCTCCTACAATGAGCAGTTCTTC
CDR3 protein: CASSPPARAGGSSYNEQFF

D gene: -
J gene: TRBJ2-7
clone size: many
V gene: TRBV5-1
CDR3 DNA: TGCGCCAGCAGCGTACAGGATTTTTCCCACGAGCAGTACTTC
CDR3 protein: CASSVQDFSHEQYF

D gene: -
J gene: TRBJ2-3
clone size: many
V gene: TRBV2
CDR3 DNA: TGTGCCAGCAGTTCCCGGGACTCCGGCTCGCAGCGTACAGATACGCAGTATTTT
CDR3 protein: CASSSRDSGSQRTDTQYF

D gene: TRBD1
J gene: TRBJ1-1
clone size: many
V gene: TRBV5-1
CDR3 DNA: TGCGCCAGCAGCACGGGACAGTTCGGCACTGAAGCTTTCTTT
CDR3 protein: CASSTGQFGTEAFF

D gene: -
J gene: TRBJ2-1
clone size: many
V gene: TRBV27
CDR3 DNA: TGTGCCAGCACCCGTACTAGTTCAACCTACAATGAGCAGTTCTTC
CDR3 protein: CASTRTSSTYNEQFF

D gene: TRBD1
J gene: TRBJ1-1
clone size: many
V gene: TRBV29-1
CDR3 DNA: TGCAGCGTTGAAGGGACAGGAGTGAACACTGAAGCTTTCTTT
CDR3 protein: CSVEGTGVNTEAFF

D gene: TRBD1
J gene: TRBJ2-4
clone size: many
V gene: TRBV7-2
CDR3 DNA: TGTGCCAGCAGCTTAGAGTCAGGGGGCGCCCTAAACATTCAGTACTTC
CDR3 protein: CASSLESGGALNIQYF

D gene: -
J gene: TRBJ1-4
clone size: many
V gene: TRBV29-1
CDR3 DNA: TGCAGCGTTGAAGTTGGACCAGGGTACGAAAAACTGTTTTTT
CDR3 protein: CSVEVGPGYEKLFF

D gene: TRBD1
J gene: TRBJ2-3
clone size: -
V gene: TRBV11-2
CDR3 DNA: TGTGCCAGCAGCTTAGTGACAGGGGCGAGAGATACGCAGTATTTT
CDR3 protein: CASSLVTGARDTQYF

D gene: -
J gene: TRBJ2-1
clone size: many
V gene: TRBV29-1
CDR3 DNA: TGCAGCGTTGAAGCGGACCGCCTAGGCGAGCAGTTCTTC
CDR3 protein: CSVEADRLGEQFF

D gene: -
J gene: TRBJ1-5
clone size: many
V gene: TRBV20-1
CDR3 DNA: TGCAGTGCTATTCGGGGGGAGAATCAGCCCCAGCATTTT
CDR3 protein: CSAIRGENQPQHF

D gene: -
J gene: TRBJ2-1
clone size: many
V gene: TRBV3-1
CDR3 DNA: TGTGCCAGCAGCCAAGTCTCTTATGGGTCCTACAATGAGCAGTTCTTC
CDR3 protein: CASSQVSYGSYNEQFF

D gene: -
J gene: TRBJ1-1
clone size: -
V gene: TRBV7-2
CDR3 DNA: TGTGCCAGCAGCTTGCCGCTCGGAAACACTGAAGCTTTCTTC
CDR3 protein: CASSLPLGNTEAFF

D gene: TRBD2
J gene: TRBJ2-3
clone size: many
V gene: TRBV4-3
CDR3 DNA: TGCGCCAGCAGCCAAGGCCCAGGACTAGCGGGATTCACAGATACGCAGTATTTT
CDR3 protein: CASSQGPGLAGFTDTQYF

D gene: -
J gene: TRBJ2-7
clone size: many
V gene: TRBV28
CDR3 DNA: TGTGCCAGCAGTCAACTAGGCGAGCAGTACTTC
CDR3 protein: CASSQLGEQYF

D gene: -
J gene: TRBJ1-1
clone size: many
V gene: TRBV6-1
CDR3 DNA: TGTGCCAGCAGCCCGGTGGGGGGGCGCGTTTCTAAAGCTTTCTTT
CDR3 protein: CASSPVGGRVSKAFF

D gene: -
J gene: TRBJ2-1
clone size: many
V gene: TRBV4-3
CDR3 DNA: TGCGCCAGCAGCCAAGATGGGGGTTCCTACAATGAGCAGTTCTTC
CDR3 protein: CASSQDGGSYNEQFF

D gene: -
J gene: TRBJ2-2
clone size: many
V gene: TRBV10-2
CDR3 DNA: TGCGCCAGCAGTGATGGTCAGGGCCCCACCGGGGAGCTGTTTTTT
CDR3 protein: CASSDGQGPTGELFF

D gene: TRBD2
J gene: TRBJ2-3
clone size: many
V gene: TRBV20-1
CDR3 DNA: TGCAGTGCTAGCGTGGGAGGGCCTTATCGCGCACTACTCACAGATACGCAGTATTTT
CDR3 protein: CSASVGGPYRALLTDTQYF

D gene: TRBD1
J gene: TRBJ2-3
clone size: many
V gene: TRBV27
CDR3 DNA: TGTGCCAGCAGCGCTAGACAGGGGGCTGTAGATACGCAGTATTTT
CDR3 protein: CASSARQGAVDTQYF

D gene: -
J gene: TRBJ2-4
clone size: many
V gene: TRBV24-1
CDR3 DNA: TGTGCCACCAGTGAGGGCCGCCATAGCATTCAGTACTTC
CDR3 protein: CATSEGRHSIQYF

D gene: -
J gene: TRBJ2-7
clone size: once
V gene: TRBV29-1
CDR3 DNA: TGCAGCGTTGGTGCCGACAGCACCTACGAGCAGTACTTC
CDR3 protein: CSVGADSTYEQYF

D gene: TRBD2
J gene: TRBJ2-5
clone size: few
V gene: TRBV9
CDR3 DNA: TGTGCCAGCAGCCTCAAGCCACTAGCGGGAGGCCGGGAGACCCAGTACTTC
CDR3 protein: CASSLKPLAGGRETQYF

D gene: -
J gene: TRBJ1-6
clone size: many
V gene: TRBV3-1
CDR3 DNA: TGTGCCAGCAGCCCGGAGAGCTCCTATAATTCACCCCTCCACTTT
CDR3 protein: CASSPESSYNSPLHF

D gene: -
J gene: TRBJ1-1
clone size: few
V gene: TRBV4-1
CDR3 DNA: TGCGCCAGCAGCCAAGATCCGGGTTCGAACACTGAAGCTTTCTTT
CDR3 protein: CASSQDPGSNTEAFF

D gene: -
J gene: TRBJ1-1
clone size: many
V gene: TRBV6-5
CDR3 DNA: TGTGCCAGCAGAGCCTCAGGGTTAGACACTGAAGCTTTCTTT
CDR3 protein: CASRASGLDTEAFF

D gene: -
J gene: TRBJ2-2
clone size: many
V gene: TRBV28
CDR3 DNA: TGTGCCAGCAGTTTTGTTCGTGCTATCGGGGAGCTGTTTTTT
CDR3 protein: CASSFVRAIGELFF

D gene: -
J gene: TRBJ1-2
clone size: many
V gene: TRBV7-2
CDR3 DNA: TGTGCCAGCAGCTTAGGGCAGCGTTATGGCTACACCTTC
CDR3 protein: CASSLGQRYGYTF

D gene: TRBD1
J gene: TRBJ1-6
clone size: once
V gene: TRBV29-1
CDR3 DNA: TGCAGCGTTGCCCTACCAGGAGGGGCCGGGACAGGGGGCGAACCCCTCCACTTT
CDR3 protein: CSVALPGGAGTGGEPLHF

D gene: TRBD2
J gene: TRBJ2-7
clone size: many
V gene: TRBV29-1
CDR3 DNA: TGCAGCGTTGAACCGGCTAGCGGGGGTTACGAGCAGTACTTC
CDR3 protein: CSVEPASGGYEQYF